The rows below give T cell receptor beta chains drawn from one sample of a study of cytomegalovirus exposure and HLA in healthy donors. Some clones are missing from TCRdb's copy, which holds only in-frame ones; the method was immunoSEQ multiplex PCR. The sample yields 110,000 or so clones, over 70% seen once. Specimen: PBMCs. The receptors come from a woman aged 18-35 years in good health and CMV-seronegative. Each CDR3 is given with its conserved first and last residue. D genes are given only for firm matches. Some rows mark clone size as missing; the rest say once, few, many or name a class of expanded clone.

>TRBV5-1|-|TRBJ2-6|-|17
TGCGCCAGCAGCTTCCCCAGGGACTCCTCTGGGGCCAACGTCCTGACTTTC
CASSFPRDSSGANVLTF
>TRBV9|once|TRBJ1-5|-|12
TGTGCCAGCAGCGTAGACCAGGGGCCCCAGCATTTT
CASSVDQGPQHF
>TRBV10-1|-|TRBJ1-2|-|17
TGCGCCAGCAGTGATGGAGTGTTAGGGGCCATGGGCTATGGCTACACCTTC
CASSDGVLGAMGYGYTF
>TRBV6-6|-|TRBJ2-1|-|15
TGTGCCAGCAGTTACTCGACAGGCACTGATAATGAGCAGTTCTTC
CASSYSTGTDNEQFF
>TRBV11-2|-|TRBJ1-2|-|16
TGTGCCAGCAGCTTACGTTTAGACTCTCCCACGGGGGGCTACACCTTC
CASSLRLDSPTGGYTF
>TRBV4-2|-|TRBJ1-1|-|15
TGTGCCAGCAGCCAAGATAGCGGTGTTAATAGTGAAGCTTTCTTT
CASSQDSGVNSEAFF
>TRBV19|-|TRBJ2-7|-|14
TGTGCCAGTAGTATATACGGGAGTTCCTACGAGCAGTACTTC
CASSIYGSSYEQYF
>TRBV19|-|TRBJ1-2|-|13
TGTGCCAGTAGTATAGATCCCTGGCCCGGCTACACCTTC
CASSIDPWPGYTF
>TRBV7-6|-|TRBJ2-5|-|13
TGTGCCAGCACGACGGCACCGGGGGAGACCCAGTACTTC
CASTTAPGETQYF
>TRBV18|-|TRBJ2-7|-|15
TGTGCCAGCTCACCAAGGACAGAATATTCCTACGAGCAGTACTTC
CASSPRTEYSYEQYF
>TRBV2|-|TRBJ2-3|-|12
TGTGCCACTGGTCGACACACAGATACGCAGTATTTT
CATGRHTDTQYF
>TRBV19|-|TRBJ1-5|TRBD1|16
TGTGCCAGTAGTATAGGGACAGGGGCGTCCGGTCAGCCCCAGCATTTT
CASSIGTGASGQPQHF
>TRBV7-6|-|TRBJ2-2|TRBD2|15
TGTGCCAGCAGGTCTAGCGGGAGTGGTACCGGGGAGCTGTTTTTT
CASRSSGSGTGELFF
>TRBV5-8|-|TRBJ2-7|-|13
TGTGCCAGCAGCTTGGTGGGAGAGTACGAGCAGTACTTC
CASSLVGEYEQYF